The next 20 T cell receptor beta chains were all read from a single sample in a study of CD8 T cells in ankylosing spondylitis. Findings and caveats of the study: Several highly homologous variants made up a TCR beta motif that seemed to typify ankylosing spondylitis blood.

The antigens for these receptors are not known. TCRdb fed the 5' RACE reads into MiXCR, producing one record per CDR3 protein. The sample lists roughly 700,000 distinct CDR3 sequences; 19% were seen once. The sequenced sample was blood, either unsorted or a sorted T cell fraction (not recorded which). All receptors come from a male donor with ankylosing spondylitis.

This clonotype was seen more than once but under ten times. At one end, the junction sequence differs from germline, possibly due to a read error. The chain recombines TRBV18 with TRBJ2-5; 14 bases align to TRBD2. Germline values: CDR1 KGHSH, CDR2 LQKENI. The CDR3 length is 18 residues. The CDR3 DNA reads TGTGCCAGCTCATCGCCGGGACTAGCGGGAGCCTACCAAAAGACCCAGTACTTC. Translated, it gives CASSSPGLAGAYQKTQYF.

The chain is built from TRBV7-9 and TRBJ1-1; D is unresolved. The germline V and J ends were trimmed by 6 bases and 3 bases, with 8 bases remaining between them. Germline assignment: CDR1 SEHNR and CDR2 FQNEAQ (reference sequence). The CDR3 extends over 12 amino acids. This CDR3 is CASRYSHTEAFF. CDR3 in DNA: TGTGCCAGCAGGTACAGCCACACTGAAGCTTTCTTT.

V gene TRBV10-3 combines with J gene TRBJ2-2; 9 bases map to TRBD1. This CDR3 contains 17 residues. The V gene's germline CDR1 is ENHRY and CDR2 SYGVKD. The junction had 10 bases not matched to a gene; V was cut back by 2 bases and J by 6 bases. CDR3 in amino acids: CAISETQGTGSAGELFF. Written as DNA, the CDR3 is TGTGCCATCAGTGAGACCCAAGGGACAGGGAGTGCCGGGGAGCTGTTTTTT.

There are a few counts of this clonotype. CDR3 coding DNA: TGCGCCAGCAGCCAGGGGACAGGGAGGAATCAGCCCCAGCATTTT. It translates to CASSQGTGRNQPQHF. The chain carries TRBV4-3 and TRBJ1-5; 9 bases align to TRBD1. CDR1 is LGHNA and CDR2 is YSLEER in the germline V gene. The CDR3 is 15 residues long. V was clipped by 3 bases and J by 4 bases; unmatched bases: 4.

The V and J genes are TRBV9 and TRBJ1-3; a weak D match, TRBD1 (5 bases). V shed 3 bases and J shed 0 bases, with 16 bases lying between them. Per the germline V gene, CDR1 is SGDLS and CDR2 is YYNGEE. The CDR3 sequence is 17 residues long. The CDR3 spells CASSERDSQRSGNTIYF. The DNA of the CDR3 is TGTGCCAGCAGCGAACGGGACTCTCAACGCTCTGGAAACACCATATATTTT.

The chain couples TRBV2 to TRBJ2-1; D ambiguous. Looked up from germline, CDR1 is SNHLY and CDR2 is FYNNEI. CDR3 length: 11 residues. V was cut by 6 bases and J by 8 bases, with 8 bases left in between. The DNA for the CDR3 is TGTGCCAGCAGGCAGTCCTATGAGCAGTTCTTC. It encodes CASRQSYEQFF.

This clonotype came up a few times. The genes are TRBV4-3 and TRBJ1-6; TRBD1 might be the D (6 bases). Germline V gene data show CDR1 as LGHNA and CDR2 as YSLEER. Trimming stripped 4 bases from V and 0 bases from J, with 10 bases between. CDR3 length equals 16 residues. The CDR3 DNA reads TGCGCCAGCAGCCGGCAGGACAGCTCCTATAATTCACCCCTCCACTTT. Translating it yields CASSRQDSSYNSPLHF.

The rearrangement uses TRBV7-9 and TRBJ2-7; 7 nucleotides align to TRBD2. V gave up 6 bases and J gave up 4 bases; unmatched junction bases: 6. The CDR3 spans 13 residues. The germline V gene encodes CDR1 SEHNR and CDR2 FQNEAQ (reference sequence). CDR3 amino acids: CASSNGEGYEQYF. CDR3 sequence (DNA): TGTGCCAGCAGTAACGGGGAGGGGTACGAGCAGTACTTC.

This clonotype was recorded at least ten times. The chain recombines TRBV5-4 with TRBJ2-1; 14 bases are shared with TRBD2. CDR1 and CDR2 from the germline V gene are SGHNT and YYREEE (reference sequence). Trimming took 0 bases from V and 10 from J; bases not matched to a gene: 12. This CDR3 has 18 amino acids. This chain's CDR3 is CASSLGAETSGGANEQFF. The CDR3 coding sequence is TGTGCCAGCAGCTTGGGCGCTGAGACTAGCGGGGGGGCCAACGAGCAGTTCTTC.

The V and J genes are TRBV20-1 and TRBJ2-5; no definite D call. Between the trimmed V and J ends, which lost 1 base and 4 bases, there was a span of 13 bases. The CDR3 loop spans 14 amino acids. Per the germline V gene, CDR1 is DFQATT and CDR2 is SNEGSKA (reference sequence). CDR3 loop: CSARVVQMGETQYF. For the CDR3, the DNA is TGCAGTGCTAGAGTCGTCCAGATGGGAGAGACCCAGTACTTC.

This chain uses TRBV6-2 or TRBV6-3 with TRBJ2-2, with a possible D match to TRBD1 (6 bases). Trimming removed 6 bases from V and 1 base from J, with 12 bases in between. CDR3 size: 15 residues. Germline V gives CDR1 MNHEY, CDR2 SVGEGT. The CDR3, as DNA: TGTGCCAGCAGGATCCGGGACAAGAACACCGGGGAGCTGTTTTTT. Translating it yields CASRIRDKNTGELFF.

This sequence joins TRBV24-1 and TRBJ2-3; TRBD2 matches at 8 bases. J was trimmed by 4 bases and V by 3 bases; bases with no gene match: 8. CDR1 KGHDR and CDR2 SFDVKD come from the germline V gene. The CDR3 is 16 amino acids. Written as DNA, the CDR3 is TGTGCCACCAGTGATCCGACTAGCGCGCCAGCAGATACGCAGTATTTT. This translates into CATSDPTSAPADTQYF.

Here the CDR3 reads CSVEFPGVNEKLFF. The CDR3 bases are TGCAGCGTTGAATTCCCAGGGGTTAATGAAAAACTGTTTTTT. The chain uses TRBV29-1 and TRBJ1-4; tentatively, D is TRBD1 (6 bases). CDR1 SQVTM and CDR2 ANQGSEA come from the germline V gene. V was clipped by 2 bases and J by 4 bases, with 11 bases between them. This CDR3 spans 14 amino acids.

This clonotype was seen a handful of times. The V call is TRBV20-1, the J call TRBJ2-3; D ambiguous. V was clipped by 2 bases and J by 4 bases, with 10 bases between them. The germline V gene has CDR1 DFQATT and CDR2 SNEGSKA (reference sequence). This CDR3 spans 13 amino acids. The CDR3 here is CSARFLASDTQYF. CDR3 in DNA: TGCAGTGCTAGATTTTTAGCATCAGATACGCAGTATTTT.

This clonotype was picked up a small number of times. This rearrangement joins TRBV5-1 to TRBJ2-2; 7 nucleotides agree with TRBD2. The CDR3 length is 16 residues. CDR1 and CDR2 (germline): SGHRS, YFSETQ. Trimming removed 4 bases from V and 1 base from J; junction bases left unmatched: 7. The CDR3 loop reads CASSPDPSGNTGELFF. The CDR3 DNA is TGCGCCAGCAGCCCAGACCCTAGCGGGAACACCGGGGAGCTGTTTTTT.

This clonotype was observed a few times. The rearrangement uses TRBV6-1 and TRBJ1-5; 11 bases are shared with TRBD1. V was pared by 6 bases and J by 8 bases, with 18 bases of the junction left unmatched. The germline gives CDR1 MNHNS, CDR2 SASEGT. The CDR3 totals 18 residues. The CDR3: CASRQPSKDRGPREPQHF. The DNA of the CDR3 is TGTGCCAGCAGACAACCCTCCAAGGACAGGGGGCCGAGGGAGCCCCAGCATTTT.

This clonotype was seen more than once but under ten times. The chain uses TRBV20-1 and TRBJ2-3; D uncertain. This CDR3 has 13 amino acids. Germline lookup yields CDR1 DFQATT and CDR2 SNEGSKA (reference sequence). Deletions cut 5 bases from V and 0 bases from J, with 9 bases between. The CDR3 is CSAVLTSTDTQYF. CDR3 in DNA: TGCAGTGCTGTACTTACTAGCACAGATACGCAGTATTTT.

This chain connects TRBV5-1 to TRBJ1-3; 9 bases agree with TRBD1. The CDR3 is made up of 16 amino acids. V was clipped by 4 bases and J by 3 bases; unmatched bases: 8. CDR1 is SGHRS, CDR2 YFSETQ, per germline. DNA for the CDR3: TGCGCCAGCAGCCCGGGACAGGGAGGCTTTGGAAACACCATATATTTT. This gives the protein CASSPGQGGFGNTIYF.

The sample holds a few counts of this clonotype. The CDR3: CASSEGLAGALKETQYF. For the CDR3, the DNA is TGTGCCAGCAGCGAAGGACTAGCGGGGGCCCTAAAAGAGACCCAGTACTTC. The chain couples TRBV9 to TRBJ2-5; 13 nucleotides line up with TRBD2. The CDR3 length is 17 residues. V dropped 3 bases and J dropped 3; count of bases not matched to a gene: 8. Germline V gene lookup returns CDR1 SGDLS and CDR2 YYNGEE.

Comments on this clonotype: The junction does not match germline at one end; this may be a read error. The CDR3 region has the DNA TGTGCCAGCACCTTAGGGGCGGGGCTAGCGGGTACGGAGACCCAGTACTTC. This encodes CASTLGAGLAGTETQYF. The chain links TRBV7-8 to TRBJ2-5, with 8 bases lining up with TRBD2. Germline CDR1 is SGHVS and CDR2 is FQNEAQ. This CDR3 spans 17 amino acids. Based on the CDR3 plus reference TRBV7-8 and TRBJ2-5, the full variable domain is GAGVSQSPRYKVAKRGQDVALRCDPISGHVSLFWYQQALGQGPEFLTYFQNEAQLDKSGLPSDRFFAERPEGSVSTLKIQRTQQEDSAVYLCASTLGAGLAGTETQYFGPGTRLLVL.